The table lists the clone carrying this T cell receptor (beta chain) with a few counts. What it recognizes is unknown. This sample is part of a study of identical twins. General study results and limits: Cord blood's abundant beta clonotypes had fewer insertions, unlike memory repertoires. Modelling approaches yielded underestimates of out-of-frame TCR alpha sharing between monozygotic twins.

A universal primer site was created by template switching, with the cDNA bearing unique molecular identifiers. From the 5' RACE reads, TCRdb called clonotypes with MiXCR, one entry per CDR3 protein. Of 200,000 to 250,000 distinct CDR3 sequences listed, 5.5% to 7.5% are singletons. The CDR3 runs 15 residues. The germline gives CDR1 SGHTS, CDR2 YDEGEE. V lost 4 bases and J 3 bases, leaving 16 bases between the germline ends. This sample also appeared in a second study, on T cells expressing NK-cell markers. Turning to that study: Leadership of the CD3+CD56-NKG2C+ fraction also belonged to these clonotypes in several donors.

This rearrangement joins TRBV5-8 to TRBJ2-5; TRBD1 is a possible D gene (5 bases). The sequencing input was CD8+ T cells sorted from blood. The clonotype comes from a woman younger than 30 in good health. CDR3 loop: CASSPGGAAKETQYF. CDR3 sequence (DNA): TGTGCCAGCAGCCCCGGTGGGGCGGCAAAAGAGACCCAGTACTTC.